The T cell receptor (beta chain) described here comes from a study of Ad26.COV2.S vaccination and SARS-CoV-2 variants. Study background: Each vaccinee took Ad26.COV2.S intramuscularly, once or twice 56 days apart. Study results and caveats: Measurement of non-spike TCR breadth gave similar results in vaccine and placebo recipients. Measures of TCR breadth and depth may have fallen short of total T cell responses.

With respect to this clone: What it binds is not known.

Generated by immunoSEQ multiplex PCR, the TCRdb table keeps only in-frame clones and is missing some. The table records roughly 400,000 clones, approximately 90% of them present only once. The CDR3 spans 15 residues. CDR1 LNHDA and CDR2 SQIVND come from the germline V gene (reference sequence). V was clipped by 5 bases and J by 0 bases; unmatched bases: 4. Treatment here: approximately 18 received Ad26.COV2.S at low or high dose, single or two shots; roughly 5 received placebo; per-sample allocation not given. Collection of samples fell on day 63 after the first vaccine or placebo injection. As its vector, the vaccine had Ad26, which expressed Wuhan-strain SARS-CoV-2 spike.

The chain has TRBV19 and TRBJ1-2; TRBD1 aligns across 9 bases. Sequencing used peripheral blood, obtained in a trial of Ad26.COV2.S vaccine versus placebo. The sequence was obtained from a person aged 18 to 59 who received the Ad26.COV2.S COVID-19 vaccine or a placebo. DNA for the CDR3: TGTGCCAGTAGTCACCGACAGGGGGCTAACTATGGCTACACCTTC. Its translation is CASSHRQGANYGYTF.